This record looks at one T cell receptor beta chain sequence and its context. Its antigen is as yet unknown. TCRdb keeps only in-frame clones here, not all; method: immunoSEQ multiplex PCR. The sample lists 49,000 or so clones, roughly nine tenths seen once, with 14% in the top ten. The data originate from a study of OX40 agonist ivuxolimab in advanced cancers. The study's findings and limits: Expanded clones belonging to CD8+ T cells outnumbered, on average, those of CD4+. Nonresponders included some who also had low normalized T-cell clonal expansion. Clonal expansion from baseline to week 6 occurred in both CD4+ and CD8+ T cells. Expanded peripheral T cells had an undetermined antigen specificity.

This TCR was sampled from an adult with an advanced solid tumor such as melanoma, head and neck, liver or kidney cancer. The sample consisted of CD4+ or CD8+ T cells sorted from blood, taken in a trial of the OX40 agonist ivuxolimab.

The CDR3 is CASSIQPGSDGYTF. The CDR3 DNA sequence: TGTGCCAGTAGTATTCAACCGGGATCGGATGGCTACACCTTC. The genes are TRBV19 and TRBJ1-2; D ambiguous. Germline CDR1 and CDR2: LNHDA and SQIVND (reference sequence). Trimming removed 3 bases at V and 6 bases at J, with 14 bases between. There are 14 residues in the CDR3.